This T cell receptor (beta chain) was identified in a study of graft-versus-host responses after intestinal transplantation. Study-wide results and limits: Among recipient marrow samples, GvH clones were found; some appeared first in ileum or blood. After transplant, early declines in HvG clones were associated with peak levels of circulating GvH clones.

On this clone itself: Its target is not known.

The CDR3 spans 14 residues. V was trimmed by 6 bases and J by 0 bases, leaving 11 bases between them. Germline V CDR1 and CDR2: MNHNS, SASEGT. Only in-frame clones appear in the TCRdb table, and some are missing; sequencing was by immunoSEQ multiplex PCR. The sample records 24,000 or so clones, almost 85% being singletons. This chain uses TRBV6-1 with TRBJ1-1; unclear D gene. This TCR was recovered from a human donor who was the organ donor for an intestinal transplant. The sample consisted of unstimulated CD8+ T cells sorted from spleen or lymph node cells, taken before transplant. CDR3 nucleotides: TGTGCCAGCAGAAGACCTGTCCTGAACACTGAAGCTTTCTTT. It translates to CASRRPVLNTEAFF.